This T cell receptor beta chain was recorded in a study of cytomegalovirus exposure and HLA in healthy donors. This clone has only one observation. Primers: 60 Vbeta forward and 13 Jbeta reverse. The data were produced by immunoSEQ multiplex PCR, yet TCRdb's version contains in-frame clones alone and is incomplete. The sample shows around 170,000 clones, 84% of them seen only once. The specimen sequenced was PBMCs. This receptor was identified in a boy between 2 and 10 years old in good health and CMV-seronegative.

The CDR3 DNA follows: TGTGCCAGCACCCCGGAACAGGGCCAAGAGACCCAGTACTTC. It yields the protein CASTPEQGQETQYF. J is TRBJ2-5 and V is TRBV2, with D perhaps matching TRBD1 (6 bases). The CDR3 sequence is 14 residues long. V gave up 7 bases and J gave up 1 base, with 13 bases separating them. Germline V gene lookup returns CDR1 SNHLY and CDR2 FYNNEI.